Included here is one T cell receptor (beta chain) sequence, with context. This sample is part of a study of blood T cell repertoires in COVID-19. Study-level information: T cells, B-cell-depleted T cells, or PBMCs provided the cDNA or gDNA that served as material.

Data came from immunoSEQ multiplex PCR; TCRdb stores just in-frame clones and leaves some out. The repertoire consists of about 73,000 clones, with roughly 87% occurring once and the leading ten covering around 9%. This CDR3 is built from 16 residues. CDR1 and CDR2 from the germline V gene are LNHDA and SQIVND (reference sequence). The junction had 6 bases not matched to a gene; V was cut back by 3 bases and J by 1 base. Sequenced input: peripheral blood. This sequence was found in a man older than 75 with acute or convalescent COVID-19. The rearrangement uses TRBV19 and TRBJ1-2; 9 nucleotides match TRBD1. The DNA for the CDR3 is TGTGCCAGTAGTATCTCGGGACAGGGCCTTAACTATGGCTACACCTTC. It translates to CASSISGQGLNYGYTF.